This T cell receptor beta chain was identified in a study of PD-1 blockade in classical Hodgkin lymphoma. Whole-study context: Patients received nivolumab 3 mg/kg intravenously every 2 weeks.

Note on this clone: Its target is unknown.

Measured with immunoSEQ multiplex PCR; TCRdb has only the in-frame clones, and not every one. The data show about 39,000 clones, around four fifths seen once. Specified time point: cycle 4 day 1 (C4D1), after 6 weeks of nivolumab. Every one of the patients relapsed after autologous stem cell transplantation (brentuximab vedotin exposure was variable). Study observations and caveats: The CD4+ diversity rise by C4D1 was clearest in complete responders. Nivolumab initiation under 1 year post-ASCT meant exclusion.

The TCR comes from a human donor with classical Hodgkin lymphoma. The sample consisted of peripheral blood mononuclear cells (PBMCs), taken before the fourth cycle of nivolumab.

CDR3 sequence (DNA): TGTGCCAGCAGCTCGCCGGACAGCCCGAACACTGAAGCTTTCTTT. This sequence encodes CASSSPDSPNTEAFF. The gene calls are TRBV7-9 and TRBJ1-1; tentative D call: TRBD1 (6 bases). Trimming removed 4 bases from V and 1 base from J, with 13 bases in between. CDR1 and CDR2 (germline): SEHNR, FQNEAQ (reference sequence). This CDR3 is 15 amino acids long.